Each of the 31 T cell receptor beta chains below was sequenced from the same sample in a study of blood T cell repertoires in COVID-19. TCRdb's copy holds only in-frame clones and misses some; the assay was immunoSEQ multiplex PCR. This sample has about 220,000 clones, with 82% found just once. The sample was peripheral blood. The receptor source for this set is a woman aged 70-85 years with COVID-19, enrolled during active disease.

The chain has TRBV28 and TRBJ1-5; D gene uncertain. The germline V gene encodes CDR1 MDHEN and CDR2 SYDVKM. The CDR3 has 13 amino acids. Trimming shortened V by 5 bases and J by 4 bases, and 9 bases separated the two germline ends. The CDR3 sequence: CASSPLQNQPQHF. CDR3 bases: TGTGCCAGCAGTCCCCTACAGAATCAGCCCCAGCATTTT. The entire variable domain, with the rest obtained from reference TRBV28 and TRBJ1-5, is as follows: DVKVTQSSRYLVKRTGEKVFLECVQDMDHENMFWYRQDPGLGLRLIYFSYDVKMKEKGDIPEGYSVSREKKERFSLILESASTNQTSMYLCASSPLQNQPQHFGDGTRLSIL.

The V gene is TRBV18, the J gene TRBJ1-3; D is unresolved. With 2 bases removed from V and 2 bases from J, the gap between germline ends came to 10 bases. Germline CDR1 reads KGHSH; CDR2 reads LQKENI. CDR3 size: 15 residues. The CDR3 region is CASSPEGSPGNTIYF. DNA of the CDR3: TGTGCCAGCTCACCAGAGGGCTCCCCTGGAAACACCATATATTTT.

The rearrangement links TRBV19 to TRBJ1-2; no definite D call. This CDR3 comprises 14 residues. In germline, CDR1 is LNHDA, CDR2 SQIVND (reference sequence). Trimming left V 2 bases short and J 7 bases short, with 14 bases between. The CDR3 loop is CASSIRQRGGGYTF. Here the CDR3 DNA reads TGTGCCAGTAGTATAAGACAACGAGGAGGTGGCTACACCTTC.

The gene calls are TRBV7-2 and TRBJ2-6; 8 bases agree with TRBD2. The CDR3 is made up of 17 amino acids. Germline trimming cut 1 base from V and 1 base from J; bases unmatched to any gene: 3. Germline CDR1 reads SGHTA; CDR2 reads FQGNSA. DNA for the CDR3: TGTGCCAGCAGCTTAGGCGGGGGGAGGTCTGGGGCCAACGTCCTGACTTTC. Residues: CASSLGGGRSGANVLTF.

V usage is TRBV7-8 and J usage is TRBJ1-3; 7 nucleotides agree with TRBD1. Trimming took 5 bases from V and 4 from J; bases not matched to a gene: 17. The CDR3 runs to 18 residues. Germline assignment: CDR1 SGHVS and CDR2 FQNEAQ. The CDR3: CASSRVGLLRQGGNTIYF. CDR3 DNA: TGTGCCAGCAGCCGTGTGGGGCTTTTGAGACAGGGAGGAAACACCATATATTTT.

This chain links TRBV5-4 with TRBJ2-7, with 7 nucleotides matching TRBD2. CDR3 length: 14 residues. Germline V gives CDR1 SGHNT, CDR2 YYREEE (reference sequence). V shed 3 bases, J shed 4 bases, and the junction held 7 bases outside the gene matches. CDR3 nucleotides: TGTGCCAGCAGCTCCGGGACTACCCTATACGAGCAGTACTTC. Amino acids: CASSSGTTLYEQYF.

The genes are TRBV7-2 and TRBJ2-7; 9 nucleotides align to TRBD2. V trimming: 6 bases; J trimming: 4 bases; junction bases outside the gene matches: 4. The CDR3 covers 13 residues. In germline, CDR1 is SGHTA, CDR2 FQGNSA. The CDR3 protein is CASSSSGKYEQYF. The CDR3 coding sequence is TGTGCCAGCAGTTCTAGCGGGAAATACGAGCAGTACTTC.

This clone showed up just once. The CDR3 DNA reads TGTGCCAGCGCCCCGACGACCGGGAACTATGGCTACACCTTC. Translating it yields CASAPTTGNYGYTF. This chain uses TRBV19 with TRBJ1-2; no reliable D call. The CDR3 spans 14 residues. Trimming stripped 9 bases from V and 2 bases from J, with 16 bases between. Germline CDR1 is LNHDA and CDR2 is SQIVND (reference sequence).

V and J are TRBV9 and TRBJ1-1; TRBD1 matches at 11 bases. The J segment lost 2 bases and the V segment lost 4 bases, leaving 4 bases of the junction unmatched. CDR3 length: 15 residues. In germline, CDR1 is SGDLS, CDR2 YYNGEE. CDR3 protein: CASSPGQGANTEAFF. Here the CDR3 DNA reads TGTGCCAGCAGCCCCGGACAGGGGGCCAACACTGAAGCTTTCTTT.

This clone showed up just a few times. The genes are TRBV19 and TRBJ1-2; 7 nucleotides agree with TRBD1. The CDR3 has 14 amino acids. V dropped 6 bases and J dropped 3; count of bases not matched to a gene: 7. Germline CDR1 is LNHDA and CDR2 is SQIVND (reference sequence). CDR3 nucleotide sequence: TGTGCCAGTAGAATGGACAGGTGGGACTATGGCTACACCTTC. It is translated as CASRMDRWDYGYTF.

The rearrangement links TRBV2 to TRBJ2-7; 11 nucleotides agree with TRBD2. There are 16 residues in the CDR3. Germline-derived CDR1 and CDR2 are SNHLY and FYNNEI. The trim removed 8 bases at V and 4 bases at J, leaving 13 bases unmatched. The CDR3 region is CASGIGRLAGQYEQYF. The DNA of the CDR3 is TGTGCCAGCGGAATAGGTAGACTAGCGGGACAATACGAGCAGTACTTC.

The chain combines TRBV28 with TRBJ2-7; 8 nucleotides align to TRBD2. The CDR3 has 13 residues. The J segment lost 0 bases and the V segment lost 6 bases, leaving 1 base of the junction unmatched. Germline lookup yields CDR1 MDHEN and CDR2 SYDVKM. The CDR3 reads CASRTSVSYEQYF. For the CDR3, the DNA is TGTGCCAGCAGGACTAGCGTCTCCTACGAGCAGTACTTC.

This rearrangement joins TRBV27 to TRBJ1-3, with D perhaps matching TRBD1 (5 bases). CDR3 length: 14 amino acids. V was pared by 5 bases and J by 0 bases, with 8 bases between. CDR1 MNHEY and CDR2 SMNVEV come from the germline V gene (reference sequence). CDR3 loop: CASSRGYSGNTIYF. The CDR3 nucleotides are TGTGCCAGCAGTAGGGGTTACTCTGGAAACACCATATATTTT.

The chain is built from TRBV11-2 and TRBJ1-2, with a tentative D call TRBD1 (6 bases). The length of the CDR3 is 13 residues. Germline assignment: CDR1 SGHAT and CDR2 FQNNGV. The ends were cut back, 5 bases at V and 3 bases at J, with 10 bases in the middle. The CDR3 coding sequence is TGTGCCAGCAGCCCTCGGACAGACTATGGCTACACCTTC. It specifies CASSPRTDYGYTF.

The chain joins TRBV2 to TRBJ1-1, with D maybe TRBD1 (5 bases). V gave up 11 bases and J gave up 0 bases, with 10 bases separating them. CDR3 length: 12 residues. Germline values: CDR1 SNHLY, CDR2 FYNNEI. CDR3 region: CASGLLNTEAFF. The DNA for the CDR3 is TGTGCCTCGGGACTGTTGAACACTGAAGCTTTCTTT.

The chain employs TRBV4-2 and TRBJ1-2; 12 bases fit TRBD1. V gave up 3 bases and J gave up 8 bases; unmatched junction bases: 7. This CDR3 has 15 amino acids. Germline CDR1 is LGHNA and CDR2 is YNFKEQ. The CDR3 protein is CASSQGTGGTGGYTF. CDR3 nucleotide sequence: TGTGCCAGCAGCCAGGGGACAGGGGGCACAGGCGGCTACACCTTC.

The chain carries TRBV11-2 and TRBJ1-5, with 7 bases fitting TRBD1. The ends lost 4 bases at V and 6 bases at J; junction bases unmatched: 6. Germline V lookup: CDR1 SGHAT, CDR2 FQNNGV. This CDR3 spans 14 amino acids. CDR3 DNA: TGTGCCAGCAGCTCGGTTAGGGGGCTTCAGCCCCAGCATTTT. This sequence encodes CASSSVRGLQPQHF.

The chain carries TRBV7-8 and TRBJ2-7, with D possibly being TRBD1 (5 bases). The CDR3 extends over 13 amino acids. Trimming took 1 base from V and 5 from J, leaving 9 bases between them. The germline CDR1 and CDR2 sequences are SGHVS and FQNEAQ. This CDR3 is CASSLDQGDEQYF. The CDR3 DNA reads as TGTGCCAGCAGCTTAGACCAGGGCGACGAGCAGTACTTC.

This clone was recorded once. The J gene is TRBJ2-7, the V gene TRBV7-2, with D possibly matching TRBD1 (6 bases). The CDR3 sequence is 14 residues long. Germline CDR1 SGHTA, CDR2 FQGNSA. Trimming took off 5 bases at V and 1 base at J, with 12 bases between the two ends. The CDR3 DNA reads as TGTGCCAGCAGCCCTCTAGGACAGTCCTACGAGCAGTACTTC. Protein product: CASSPLGQSYEQYF.

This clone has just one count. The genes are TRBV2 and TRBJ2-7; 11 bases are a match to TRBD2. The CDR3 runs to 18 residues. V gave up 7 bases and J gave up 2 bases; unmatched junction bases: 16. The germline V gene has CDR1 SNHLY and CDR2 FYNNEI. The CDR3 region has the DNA TGTGCCAGCACTAAGCAAGCTCCGGGACTAGCGGCAACCTACGAGCAGTACTTC. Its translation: CASTKQAPGLAATYEQYF.

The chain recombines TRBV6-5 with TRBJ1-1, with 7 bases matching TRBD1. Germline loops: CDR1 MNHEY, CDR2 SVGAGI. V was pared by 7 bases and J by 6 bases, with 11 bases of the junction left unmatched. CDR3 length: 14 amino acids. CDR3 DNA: TGTGCCAGCATTTCCTCGAGGGGGCTCGCTGAAGCTTTCTTT. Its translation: CASISSRGLAEAFF.

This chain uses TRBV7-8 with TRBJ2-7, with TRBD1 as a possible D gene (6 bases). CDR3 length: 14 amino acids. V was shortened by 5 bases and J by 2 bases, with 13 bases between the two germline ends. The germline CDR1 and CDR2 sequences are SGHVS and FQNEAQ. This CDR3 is CASSREGVTYEQYF. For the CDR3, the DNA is TGTGCCAGCAGCCGAGAGGGGGTTACCTACGAGCAGTACTTC. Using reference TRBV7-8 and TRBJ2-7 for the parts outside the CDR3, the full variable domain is GAGVSQSPRYKVAKRGQDVALRCDPISGHVSLFWYQQALGQGPEFLTYFQNEAQLDKSGLPSDRFFAERPEGSVSTLKIQRTQQEDSAVYLCASSREGVTYEQYFGPGTRLTVT.

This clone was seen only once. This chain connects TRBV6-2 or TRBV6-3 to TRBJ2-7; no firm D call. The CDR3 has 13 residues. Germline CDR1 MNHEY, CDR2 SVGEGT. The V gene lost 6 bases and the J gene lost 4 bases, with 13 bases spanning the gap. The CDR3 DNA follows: TGTGCCAGCAGCCCATTACTACGTTACGAGCAGTACTTC. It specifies CASSPLLRYEQYF.

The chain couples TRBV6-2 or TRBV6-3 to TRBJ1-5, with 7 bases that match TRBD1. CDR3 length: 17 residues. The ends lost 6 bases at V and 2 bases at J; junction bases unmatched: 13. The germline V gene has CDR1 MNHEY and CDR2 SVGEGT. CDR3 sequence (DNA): TGTGCCAGCAGCTATGGACAGGTCGTCACGGGCAATCAGCCCCAGCATTTT. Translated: CASSYGQVVTGNQPQHF.

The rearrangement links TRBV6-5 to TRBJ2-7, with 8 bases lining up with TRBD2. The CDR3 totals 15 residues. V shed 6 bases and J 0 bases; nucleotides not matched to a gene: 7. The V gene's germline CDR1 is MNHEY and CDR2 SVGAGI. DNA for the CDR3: TGTGCCAGCAGCCCCCTAGCGGGCATCTCCTACGAGCAGTACTTC. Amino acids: CASSPLAGISYEQYF.

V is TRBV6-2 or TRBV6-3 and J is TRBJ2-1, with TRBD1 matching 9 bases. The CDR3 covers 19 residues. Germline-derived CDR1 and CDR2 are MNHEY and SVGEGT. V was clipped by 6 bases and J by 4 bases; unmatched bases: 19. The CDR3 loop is CASSKLEGQGRFQYNEQFF. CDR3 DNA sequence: TGTGCCAGCAGCAAACTAGAAGGACAGGGGCGCTTCCAATACAATGAGCAGTTCTTC.

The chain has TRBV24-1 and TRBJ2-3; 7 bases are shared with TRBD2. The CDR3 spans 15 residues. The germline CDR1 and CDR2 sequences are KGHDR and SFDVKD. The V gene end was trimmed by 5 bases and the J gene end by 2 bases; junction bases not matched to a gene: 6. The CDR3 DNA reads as TGTGCCACCAGTGGGTTAGCGGGTAACACAGATACGCAGTATTTT. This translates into CATSGLAGNTDTQYF.

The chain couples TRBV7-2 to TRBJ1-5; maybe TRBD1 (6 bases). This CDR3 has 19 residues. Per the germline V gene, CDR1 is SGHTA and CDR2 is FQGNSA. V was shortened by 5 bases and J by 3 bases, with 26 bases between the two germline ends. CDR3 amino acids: CASSPWGGGPLGDNQPQHF. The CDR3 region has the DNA TGTGCCAGCAGCCCCTGGGGCGGGGGGCCACTTGGGGACAATCAGCCCCAGCATTTT.

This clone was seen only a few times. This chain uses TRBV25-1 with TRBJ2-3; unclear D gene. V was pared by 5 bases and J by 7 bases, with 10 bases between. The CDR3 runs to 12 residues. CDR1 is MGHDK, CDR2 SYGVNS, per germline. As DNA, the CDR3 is TGTGCCAGCAGTACCCCCCGGTATACGCAGTATTTT. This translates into CASSTPRYTQYF.

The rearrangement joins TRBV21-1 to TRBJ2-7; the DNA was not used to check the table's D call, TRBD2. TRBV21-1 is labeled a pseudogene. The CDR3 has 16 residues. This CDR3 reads CASSTPGTSGSYEQYF. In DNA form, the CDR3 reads TGTGCCAGCAGCACCCCCGGGACTAGCGGCTCCTACGAGCAGTACTTC.

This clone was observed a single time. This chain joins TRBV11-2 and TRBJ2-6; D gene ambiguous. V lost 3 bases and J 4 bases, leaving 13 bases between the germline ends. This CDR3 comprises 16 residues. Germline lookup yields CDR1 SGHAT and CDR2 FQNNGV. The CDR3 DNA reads TGTGCCAGCAGCTTTGCCCTTAGTCTCGGGGCCAACGTCCTGACTTTC. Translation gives CASSFALSLGANVLTF.